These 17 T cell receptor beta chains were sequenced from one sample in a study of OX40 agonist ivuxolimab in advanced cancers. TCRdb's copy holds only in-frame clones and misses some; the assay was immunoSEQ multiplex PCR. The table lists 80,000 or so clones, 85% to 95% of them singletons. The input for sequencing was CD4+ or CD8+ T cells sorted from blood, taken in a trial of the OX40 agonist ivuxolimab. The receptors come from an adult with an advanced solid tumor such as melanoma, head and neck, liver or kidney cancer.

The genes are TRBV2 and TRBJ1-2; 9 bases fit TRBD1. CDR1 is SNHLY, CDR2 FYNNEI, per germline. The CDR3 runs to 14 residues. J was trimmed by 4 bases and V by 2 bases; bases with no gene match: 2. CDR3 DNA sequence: TGTGCCAGCAGTGAACAGGACAGGGGCTATGGCTACACCTTC. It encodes CASSEQDRGYGYTF.

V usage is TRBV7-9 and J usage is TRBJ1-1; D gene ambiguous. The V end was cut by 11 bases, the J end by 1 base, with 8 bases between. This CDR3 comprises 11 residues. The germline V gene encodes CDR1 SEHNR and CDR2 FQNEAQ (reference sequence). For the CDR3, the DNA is TGTGCCTGCGTGGGGAACACTGAAGCTTTCTTT. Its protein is CACVGNTEAFF.

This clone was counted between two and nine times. CDR3 region: CASSYSGGDEAFF. The CDR3 DNA reads as TGTGCCAGCAGTTACTCAGGAGGAGATGAAGCTTTCTTT. The rearrangement uses TRBV6-5 and TRBJ1-1; D uncertain. V was clipped by 0 bases and J by 7 bases, with 9 bases between them. From germline, CDR1 is MNHEY and CDR2 SVGAGI. The CDR3 contains 13 residues.

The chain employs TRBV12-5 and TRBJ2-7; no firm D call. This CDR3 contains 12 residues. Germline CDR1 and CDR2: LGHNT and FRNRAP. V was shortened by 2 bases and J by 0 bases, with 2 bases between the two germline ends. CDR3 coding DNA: TGTGCTAGTGGTTTGAGCTCCTACGAGCAGTACTTC. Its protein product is CASGLSSYEQYF.

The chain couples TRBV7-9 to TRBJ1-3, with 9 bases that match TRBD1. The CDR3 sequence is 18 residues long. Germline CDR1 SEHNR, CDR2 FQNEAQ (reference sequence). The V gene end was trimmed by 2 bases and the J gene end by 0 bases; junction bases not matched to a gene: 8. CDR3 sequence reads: CASSLMGQGFSSGNTIYF. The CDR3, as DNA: TGTGCCAGCAGCTTAATGGGACAGGGTTTTTCCTCTGGAAACACCATATATTTT.

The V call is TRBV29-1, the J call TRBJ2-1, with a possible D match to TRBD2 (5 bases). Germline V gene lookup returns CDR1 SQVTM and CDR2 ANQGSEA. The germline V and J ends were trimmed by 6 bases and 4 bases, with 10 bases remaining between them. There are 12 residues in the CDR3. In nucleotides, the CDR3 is TGCAGCGTGGAGGAACTTTACAATGAGCAGTTCTTC. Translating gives CSVEELYNEQFF.

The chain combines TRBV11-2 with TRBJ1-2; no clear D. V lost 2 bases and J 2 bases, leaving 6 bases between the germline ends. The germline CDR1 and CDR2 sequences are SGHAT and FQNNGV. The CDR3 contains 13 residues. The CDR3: CASSLRGNYGYTF. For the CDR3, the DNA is TGTGCCAGCAGCTTACGGGGAAACTATGGCTACACCTTC.

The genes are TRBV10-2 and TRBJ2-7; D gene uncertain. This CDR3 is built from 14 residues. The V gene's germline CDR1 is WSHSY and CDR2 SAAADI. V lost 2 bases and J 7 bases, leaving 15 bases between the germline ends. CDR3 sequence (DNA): TGCGCCAGCAGTGAGAGCCTTCCACCTACGGAGCAGTACTTC. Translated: CASSESLPPTEQYF.

In DNA, the CDR3 is TGTGCCAGCAGCTTTTTCGGGACGGCTAACTACGAGCAGTACTTC. Protein: CASSFFGTANYEQYF. This sequence joins TRBV6-1 and TRBJ2-7, with D possibly being TRBD1 or TRBD2 (5 bases each). Trimming shortened V by 6 bases and J by 3 bases, and 18 bases separated the two germline ends. The CDR3 consists of 15 residues. Germline lookup yields CDR1 MNHNS and CDR2 SASEGT.

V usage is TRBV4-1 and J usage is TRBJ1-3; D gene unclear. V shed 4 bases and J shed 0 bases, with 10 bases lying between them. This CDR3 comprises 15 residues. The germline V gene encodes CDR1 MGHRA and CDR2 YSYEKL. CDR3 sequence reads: CASSPYGDSGNTIYF. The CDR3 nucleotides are TGCGCCAGCAGCCCCTATGGGGACTCTGGAAACACCATATATTTT.

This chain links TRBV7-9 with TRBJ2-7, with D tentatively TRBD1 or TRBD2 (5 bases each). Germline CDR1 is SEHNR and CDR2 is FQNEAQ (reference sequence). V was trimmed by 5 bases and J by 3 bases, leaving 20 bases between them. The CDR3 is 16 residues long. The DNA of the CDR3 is TGTGCCAGCAGCCCGGCCACGGGGCCTAATCTCTACGAGCAGTACTTC. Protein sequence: CASSPATGPNLYEQYF.

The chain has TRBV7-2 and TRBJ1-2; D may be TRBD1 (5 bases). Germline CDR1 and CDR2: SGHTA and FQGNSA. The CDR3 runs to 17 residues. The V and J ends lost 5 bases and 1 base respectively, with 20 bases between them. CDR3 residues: CASSPSGRAIVNYGYTF. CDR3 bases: TGTGCCAGCAGCCCGTCGGGACGGGCCATTGTTAACTATGGCTACACCTTC.

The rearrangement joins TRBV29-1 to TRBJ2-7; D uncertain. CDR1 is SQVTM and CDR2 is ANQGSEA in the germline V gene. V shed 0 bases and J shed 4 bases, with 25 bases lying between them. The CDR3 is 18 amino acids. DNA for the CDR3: TGCAGCGTTGAAGAACGGTCGGTCACGGCCTGGGTCGGGTACGAGCAGTACTTC. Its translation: CSVEERSVTAWVGYEQYF.

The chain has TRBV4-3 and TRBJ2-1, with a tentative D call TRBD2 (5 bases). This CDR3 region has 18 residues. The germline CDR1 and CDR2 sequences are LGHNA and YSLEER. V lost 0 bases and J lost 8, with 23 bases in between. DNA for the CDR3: TGCGCCAGCAGCCAAGAGGGTCCAAAACCTCCCTGGGGAGATGAGCAGTTCTTC. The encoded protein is CASSQEGPKPPWGDEQFF.

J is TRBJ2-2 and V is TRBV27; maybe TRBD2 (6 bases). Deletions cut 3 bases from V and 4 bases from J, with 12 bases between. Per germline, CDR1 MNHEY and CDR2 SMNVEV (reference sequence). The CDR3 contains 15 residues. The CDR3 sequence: CASSFGGTGTGELFF. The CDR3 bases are TGTGCCAGCAGTTTTGGGGGGACGGGCACCGGGGAGCTGTTTTTT.

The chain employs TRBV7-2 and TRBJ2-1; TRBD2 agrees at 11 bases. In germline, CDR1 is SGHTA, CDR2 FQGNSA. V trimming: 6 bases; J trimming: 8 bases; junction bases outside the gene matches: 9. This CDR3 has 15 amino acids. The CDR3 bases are TGTGCCAGCAGGGAGTCGACTAGCGGGGTGGATGAGCAGTTCTTC. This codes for CASRESTSGVDEQFF.

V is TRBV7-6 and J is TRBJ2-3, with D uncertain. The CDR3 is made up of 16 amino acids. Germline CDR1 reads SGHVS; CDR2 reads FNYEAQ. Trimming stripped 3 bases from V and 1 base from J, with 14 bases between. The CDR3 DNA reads TGTGCCAGCAGCTTTACGAACACCTGGGGCACAGATACGCAGTATTTT. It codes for CASSFTNTWGTDTQYF. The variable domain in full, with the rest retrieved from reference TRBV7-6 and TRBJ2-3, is GAGVSQSPRYKVTKRGQDVALRCDPISGHVSLYWYRQALGQGPEFLTYFNYEAQQDKSGLPNDRFSAERPEGSISTLTIQRTEQRDSAMYRCASSFTNTWGTDTQYFGPGTRLTVL.